The rows below give T cell receptor beta chains drawn from one sample of a study of blood T cell repertoires in COVID-19. The protocol was immunoSEQ multiplex PCR, while the TCRdb copy is restricted to in-frame clones and leaves out a portion. Of around 220,000 clones detected, around 91% appear once; the ten largest clones hold roughly 16%. Sequences were obtained from PBMCs or T cells enriched from blood (not recorded which). These receptors came from a man aged 25 to 45 who had been exposed to COVID-19. Both conserved end residues are part of each CDR3. A D gene is named only where the DNA matches it firmly. Only some rows state a clone size, as once, few, many or a class for expanded clones.

CDR3	DNA	J	size	D	V
CASQGTGVTYEQYF	TGTGCCAGCCAAGGAACAGGGGTCACCTACGAGCAGTACTTC	TRBJ2-7	.	TRBD1	TRBV6-5
CASRSSQRGWETQYF	TGTGCCAGCAGATCCTCCCAGCGGGGGTGGGAGACCCAGTACTTC	TRBJ2-5	.	TRBD2	TRBV7-2
CASSEWGPYEQYF	TGCGCCAGCAGTGAGTGGGGCCCCTACGAGCAGTACTTC	TRBJ2-7	.	.	TRBV10-2
CASRGETGRYIQYF	TGTGCCAGTAGGGGGGAGACAGGGCGGTACATTCAGTACTTC	TRBJ2-4	.	TRBD1	TRBV19
CASSTGTEEETQYF	TGTGCCAGCAGCACCGGGACAGAAGAAGAGACCCAGTACTTC	TRBJ2-5	.	TRBD1	TRBV13
CASSRQGGYGYTF	TGTGCCAGCAGCCGACAAGGAGGGTACGGCTACACCTTC	TRBJ1-2	.	.	TRBV12-3/TRBV12-4
CASSRQGGETQYF	TGTGCCAGCAGTCGACAGGGGGGAGAGACCCAGTACTTC	TRBJ2-5	.	TRBD1	TRBV7-2
CASSPQPQDTQYF	TGTGCCAGCAGCCCACAACCTCAAGATACGCAGTATTTT	TRBJ2-3	.	.	TRBV5-4
CASSATGSGNTIYF	TGTGCCAGCAGCGCAACAGGCTCTGGAAACACCATATATTTT	TRBJ1-3	.	.	TRBV9
CASGQGASPLHF	TGTGCCAGTGGACAGGGTGCTTCACCCCTCCACTTT	TRBJ1-6	.	TRBD1	TRBV11-1
CASSLENRGNTEAFF	TGTGCCAGCAGCTTAGAAAACAGGGGAAACACTGAAGCTTTCTTT	TRBJ1-1	once	TRBD1	TRBV7-2
CASSVGWTSGGADTQYF	TGTGCCAGCAGCGTAGGTTGGACTAGCGGGGGGGCAGATACGCAGTATTTT	TRBJ2-3	.	TRBD2	TRBV9
CASSLVGDYEQYF	TGTGCCAGCAGCTTGGTCGGGGACTACGAGCAGTACTTC	TRBJ2-7	.	.	TRBV5-5
CASSYSKQGFYSPLHF	TGTGCCAGCAGTTACTCAAAACAGGGGTTTTATTCACCCCTCCACTTT	TRBJ1-6	.	TRBD1	TRBV6-5
CASAIPDTQYF	TGTGCCAGCGCGATCCCAGATACGCAGTATTTT	TRBJ2-3	.	.	TRBV2
CASSLGTGEGYGYTF	TGTGCCAGCAGCTTAGGGACAGGGGAGGGCTATGGCTACACCTTC	TRBJ1-2	.	TRBD1	TRBV7-2
CACSTGGSYQPQHF	TGTGCCTGCTCGACAGGGGGCTCTTATCAGCCCCAGCATTTT	TRBJ1-5	.	TRBD1	TRBV30
CASSPWTGQNTEAFF	TGTGCCAGCAGTCCTTGGACAGGGCAGAACACTGAAGCTTTCTTT	TRBJ1-1	.	TRBD1	TRBV7-2
CASSLDDRVLDSPLHF	TGTGCCAGCAGCTTAGACGACAGGGTTCTTGATTCACCCCTCCACTTT	TRBJ1-6	.	TRBD1	TRBV11-2
CASSHINEQFF	TGTGCCAGCAGCCACATCAATGAGCAGTTCTTC	TRBJ2-1	once	.	TRBV12-3/TRBV12-4
CASTFEPGDNSPLHF	TGTGCCAGCACATTCGAGCCGGGGGATAATTCACCCCTCCACTTT	TRBJ1-6	once	.	TRBV6-5
CASSVTPMVGLAKSYEQYF	TGTGCCAGCAGCGTAACACCCATGGTGGGACTAGCAAAGTCCTACGAGCAGTACTTC	TRBJ2-7	.	TRBD2	TRBV7-6
CASSYSSRLEAFF	TGTGCCAGCAGTTACTCGAGCCGTTTGGAAGCTTTCTTT	TRBJ1-1	.	.	TRBV6-5
CAWSTTVSYTF	TGTGCCTGGAGTACGACAGTTTCCTACACCTTC	TRBJ1-2	.	.	TRBV30
CASSLEAQGGNTEAFF	TGTGCCAGCAGCTTAGAGGCCCAGGGAGGGAACACTGAAGCTTTCTTT	TRBJ1-1	.	.	TRBV7-9
CASSVAQDTEAFF	TGTGCCAGCAGCGTAGCACAGGACACTGAAGCTTTCTTT	TRBJ1-1	.	.	TRBV9
CASSLNHYNYGYTF	TGTGCCAGCAGCTTAAATCACTATAACTATGGCTACACCTTC	TRBJ1-2	.	.	TRBV7-3
CASSSGGNSPLHF	TGTGCCAGTAGTTCAGGGGGAAATTCACCCCTCCACTTT	TRBJ1-6	.	TRBD1	TRBV19
CATKLGAEQGNYGYTF	TGTGCCACTAAATTGGGAGCCGAACAGGGTAACTATGGCTACACCTTC	TRBJ1-2	.	.	TRBV10-3
CASSLQGNTEAFF	TGTGCCAGCAGCTTACAGGGGAACACTGAAGCTTTCTTT	TRBJ1-1	.	.	TRBV7-2
CASSQKGTVATQYF	TGTGCCAGCAGCCAAAAAGGGACTGTGGCGACCCAGTACTTC	TRBJ2-5	.	.	TRBV3-1/TRBV3-2
CASLKGSTDTQYF	TGTGCCAGCCTGAAGGGGTCCACAGATACGCAGTATTTT	TRBJ2-3	once	.	TRBV7-9
CASSLMGARTQYF	TGTGCCAGCAGCTTAATGGGGGCTCGGACCCAGTACTTC	TRBJ2-5	.	.	TRBV5-8
CASSPDVGGVNYGYTF	TGTGCCAGCAGCCCCGACGTGGGGGGGGTGAACTATGGCTACACCTTC	TRBJ1-2	few	.	TRBV5-6
CASSQDGRGEQFF	TGCGCCAGCAGCCAAGATGGGAGAGGTGAGCAGTTCTTC	TRBJ2-1	.	.	TRBV4-3
CASSPLGNTIYF	TGTGCCAGCAGCCCTCTGGGAAACACCATATATTTT	TRBJ1-3	.	.	TRBV12-3/TRBV12-4
CASSQTRTGIRGDTQYF	TGTGCCAGCAGCCAAACGCGGACCGGGATCAGAGGAGATACGCAGTATTTT	TRBJ2-3	once	.	TRBV4-2
CASSARDRPTDTQYF	TGTGCCAGCAGCGCTCGGGACAGGCCCACAGATACGCAGTATTTT	TRBJ2-3	.	TRBD1	TRBV9
CASSDRGINYGYTF	TGCGCCAGCAGTGACAGGGGAATTAACTATGGCTACACCTTC	TRBJ1-2	.	.	TRBV10-1
CASSLDLATGELFF	TGTGCCAGCAGCTTAGACCTAGCTACCGGGGAGCTGTTTTTT	TRBJ2-2	.	.	TRBV11-1
CASSPSGVDSPLHF	TGTGCCAGCTCACCCTCGGGGGTCGATTCACCCCTCCACTTT	TRBJ1-6	.	.	TRBV18
CATTRGRIETQYF	TGTGCCACTACCAGGGGGCGGATAGAGACCCAGTACTTC	TRBJ2-5	.	TRBD1	TRBV15
CASSQSLGDTEAFF	TGTGCCAGCAGCCAATCCTTAGGGGACACTGAAGCTTTCTTT	TRBJ1-1	once	.	TRBV4-2
CASRRDRVVNGYTF	TGTGCCAGCAGGAGGGACAGGGTAGTAAATGGCTACACCTTC	TRBJ1-2	.	TRBD1	TRBV27
CASSLGRGRHEQYF	TGTGCCAGCAGCTTAGGTAGGGGGCGCCACGAGCAGTACTTC	TRBJ2-7	.	TRBD1	TRBV7-6
CASSLEETGGSGYTF	TGTGCCAGCAGCTTAGAAGAAACAGGGGGCTCTGGCTACACCTTC	TRBJ1-2	many	TRBD1	TRBV7-6
CASSQVREGNQPQHF	TGCGCCAGCAGCCAAGTTAGGGAGGGAAACCAGCCCCAGCATTTT	TRBJ1-5	.	.	TRBV4-1
CASTRLAGYNEQFF	TGTGCCAGCACCCGACTAGCGGGGTACAATGAGCAGTTCTTC	TRBJ2-1	.	TRBD2	TRBV27
CASSGSEQFF	TGTGCCAGCAGCGGGAGTGAGCAGTTCTTC	TRBJ2-1	.	.	TRBV12-3/TRBV12-4